The 3 T cell receptor beta chains given below trace back to one sample, sequenced in a study of T cells after yellow fever vaccination. MiXCR, applied by TCRdb to the 5' RACE reads, yields one record per CDR3 protein. The sample comprises under 100,000 distinct CDR3 sequences, around 5.8% of which are singletons, and 35% to 50% rests with the top ten. The sequenced sample was CD8+ T cells sorted from PBMCs, obtained 10 days after the yellow fever booster vaccination. These receptors were taken from a man in his late teens or twenties who received the YFV17D yellow fever vaccine.

The chain is built from TRBV5-8 and TRBJ2-4; a possible D gene is TRBD1 (6 bases). CDR3 size: 15 residues. V was cut by 0 bases and J by 9 bases, with 16 bases left in between. Germline CDR1 SGHTS, CDR2 YDEGEE. CDR3 loop: CASSLEAETRGIQYF. DNA of the CDR3: TGTGCCAGCAGCTTGGAAGCCGAAACCAGGGGCATTCAGTACTTC.

The chain uses TRBV7-9 and TRBJ1-1; the D gene is possibly TRBD1 (6 bases). CDR3 length equals 12 residues. The germline gives CDR1 SEHNR, CDR2 FQNEAQ (reference sequence). V was clipped by 4 bases and J by 11 bases, with 14 bases between them. CDR3 DNA: TGTGCCAGCAGCTGGGGGGGGACACAGGCTTTCTTT. It specifies CASSWGGTQAFF.

The chain joins TRBV2 to TRBJ1-2; D not certain. With 6 bases removed from V and 2 bases from J, the gap between germline ends came to 16 bases. CDR3 size: 15 residues. The germline CDR1 and CDR2 sequences are SNHLY and FYNNEI. The CDR3 region has the DNA TGTGCCAGCAGGGAATCGAGGAGCCAAAACTATGGCTACACCTTC. This encodes CASRESRSQNYGYTF.